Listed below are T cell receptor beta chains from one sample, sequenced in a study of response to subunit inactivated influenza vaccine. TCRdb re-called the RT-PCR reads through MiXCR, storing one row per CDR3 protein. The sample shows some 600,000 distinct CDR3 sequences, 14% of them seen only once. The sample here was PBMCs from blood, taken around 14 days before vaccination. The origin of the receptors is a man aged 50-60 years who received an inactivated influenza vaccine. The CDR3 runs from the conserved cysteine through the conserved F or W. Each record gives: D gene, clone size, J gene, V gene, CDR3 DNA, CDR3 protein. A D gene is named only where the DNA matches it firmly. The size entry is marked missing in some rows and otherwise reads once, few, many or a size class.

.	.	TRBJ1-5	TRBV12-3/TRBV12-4	TGTGCCAGCAGTGATAAACGGAATCAGCCCCAGCATTTT	CASSDKRNQPQHF
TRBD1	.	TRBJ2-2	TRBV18	TGTGCCAGCTCACCGGACAGGGCAGCCGGGGAGCTGTTTTTT	CASSPDRAAGELFF
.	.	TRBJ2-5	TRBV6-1	TGTGCCAGCAGCTCCGACTTGAGCAGGGAGACCCAGTACTTC	CASSSDLSRETQYF
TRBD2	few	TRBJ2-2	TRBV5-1	TGCGCCAGCAGCTTGGCACTAGCGGCCGGGGAGCTGTTTTTT	CASSLALAAGELFF
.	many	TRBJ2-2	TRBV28	TGTGCCAGCAGTTTATCTGGGCAGAACACCGGGGAGCTGTTTTTT	CASSLSGQNTGELFF
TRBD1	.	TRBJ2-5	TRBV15	TGTGCCACCAGCAGAGACGACAGGGGTGGAGAGACCCAGTACTTC	CATSRDDRGGETQYF
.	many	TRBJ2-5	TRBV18	TGTGCCAGCTCAACGACGTCAGAGACCCAGTACTTC	CASSTTSETQYF
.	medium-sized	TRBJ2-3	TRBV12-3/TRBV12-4	TGTGCCAGCACCCCGGGATCGCGGACGGGTACGCAGTATTTT	CASTPGSRTGTQYF
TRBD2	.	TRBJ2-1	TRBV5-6	TGTGCCAGCAGCCCCGGAGCTAGCGGGGATGTCGGGCAGTTCTTC	CASSPGASGDVGQFF
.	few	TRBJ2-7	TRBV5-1	TGCGCCAGCGGCACCGGGACACTCTCCTACGAGCAGTACTTC	CASGTGTLSYEQYF
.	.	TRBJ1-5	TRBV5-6	TGTGCCAGCAGCTTGTCGGTCGGCAATCAGCCCCAGCATTTT	CASSLSVGNQPQHF
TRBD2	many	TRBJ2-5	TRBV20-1	TGCAGTGCTAGAACAACTAGCGGGATGGAGACCCAGTACTTC	CSARTTSGMETQYF
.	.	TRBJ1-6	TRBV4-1	TGCGGCAGCCCAGGGGTGAATTCACCCCTCCACTTT	CGSPGVNSPLHF
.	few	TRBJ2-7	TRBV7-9	TGTGCCAGCAGCTTTGGGTATACCTACGAGCAGTACTTC	CASSFGYTYEQYF
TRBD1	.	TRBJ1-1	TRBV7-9	TGTGCCAGCGCTCTCTGGACAGGGGGCTTAACTGAAGCTTTCTTT	CASALWTGGLTEAFF
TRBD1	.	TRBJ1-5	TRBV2	TGTGCCAGCAGTCCGGGACAGGGTGTGAATCAGCCCCAGCATTTT	CASSPGQGVNQPQHF
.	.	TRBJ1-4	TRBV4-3	TGCGCCAGCAGCCAAGTGGTTGGTGAAAAACTGTTTTTT	CASSQVVGEKLFF
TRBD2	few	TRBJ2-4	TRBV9	TGTGCCAGCAGCGGAGAAGGGCAACCGGGACTAGCGGGGTCTAATCCAGCCAAAAACATTCAGTACTTC	CASSGEGQPGLAGSNPAKNIQYF
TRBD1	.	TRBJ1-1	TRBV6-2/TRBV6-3	TGTGCCAGCAGTTACCCGGACAGGGTTGAAGCTTTCTTT	CASSYPDRVEAFF
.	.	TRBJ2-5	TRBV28	TGTGCCAGCAGTTTATCAGGGTTCGGGACCCAGTACTTC	CASSLSGFGTQYF
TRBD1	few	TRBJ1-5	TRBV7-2	TGTGCCAGCAGCTTGACAGGGGCCCCCAATCAGCCCCAGCATTTT	CASSLTGAPNQPQHF
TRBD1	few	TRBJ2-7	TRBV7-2	TGTGCCAGCAGCTTGGGGGGACAGGGATTCTACGAGCAGTACTTC	CASSLGGQGFYEQYF
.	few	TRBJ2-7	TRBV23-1	TGCGCCAGCAGTCAGGAATTCGCCCGGGAAGCCTGCGAGCAGTACTTC	CASSQEFAREACEQYF
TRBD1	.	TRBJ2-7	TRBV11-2	TGTGCCAGCAGCACTGTGACAGGGGTAGTTGACGAGCAGTACTTC	CASSTVTGVVDEQYF
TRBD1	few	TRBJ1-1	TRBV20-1	TGCAGTGCTCCTATAACAGGGGATGGTGAAGCTTTCTTT	CSAPITGDGEAFF
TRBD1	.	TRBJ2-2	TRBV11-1	TGTGCCAGCAGCACAATACGGACAGGGGCGAACACCGGGGAGCTGCTTTTT	CASSTIRTGANTGELLF
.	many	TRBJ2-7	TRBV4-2	TGTGCCAGCAGCCAAGATACAGGGTACTACGAGCAGTACTTC	CASSQDTGYYEQYF
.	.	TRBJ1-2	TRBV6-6	TGTGTTGTGGGGCGTAACTATGGCTACACCTTC	CVVGRNYGYTF
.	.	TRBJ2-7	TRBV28	TGTGCCAGCAGCTCCATCGCCTACGAGCAGTACTTC	CASSSIAYEQYF